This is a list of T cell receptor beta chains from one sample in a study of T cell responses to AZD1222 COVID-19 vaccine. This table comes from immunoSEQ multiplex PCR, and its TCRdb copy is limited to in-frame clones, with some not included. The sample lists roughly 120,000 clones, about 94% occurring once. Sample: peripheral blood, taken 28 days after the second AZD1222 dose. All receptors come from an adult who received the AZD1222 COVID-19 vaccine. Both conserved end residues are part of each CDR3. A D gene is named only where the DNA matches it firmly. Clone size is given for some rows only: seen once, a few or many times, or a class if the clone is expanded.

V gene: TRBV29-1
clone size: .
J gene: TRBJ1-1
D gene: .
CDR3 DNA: TGCAGCGTTGAGAGACCTATTAACACTGAAGCTTTCTTT
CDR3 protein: CSVERPINTEAFF

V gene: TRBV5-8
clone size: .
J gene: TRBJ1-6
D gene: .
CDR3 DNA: TGTGCCAGCAGCTCAGGAGCCAGGGTCGCTTCACCCCTCCACTTT
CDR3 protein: CASSSGARVASPLHF

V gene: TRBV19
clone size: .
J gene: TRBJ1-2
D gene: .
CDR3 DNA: TGTGCCAGTAGTATAGAGGGCAACTATGGCTACACCTTC
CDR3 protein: CASSIEGNYGYTF

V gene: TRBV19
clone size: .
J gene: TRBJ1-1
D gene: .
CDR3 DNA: TGTGCCAGTAGTAGGGGCAGTCGAGGAGCTGAAGCTTTCTTT
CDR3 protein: CASSRGSRGAEAFF

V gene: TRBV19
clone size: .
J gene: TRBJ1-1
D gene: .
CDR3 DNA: TGTGCCAGTAGTCCCGAGACAGATATGAACACTGAAGCTTTCTTT
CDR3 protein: CASSPETDMNTEAFF

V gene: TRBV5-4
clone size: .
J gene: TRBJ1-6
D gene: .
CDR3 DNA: TGTGCCAGCAGCGGTCGGGGGAATTCACCCCTCCACTTT
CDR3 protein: CASSGRGNSPLHF

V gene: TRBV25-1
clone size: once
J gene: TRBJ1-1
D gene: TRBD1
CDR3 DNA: TGTGCCAGCAGAGGAACAGGGGGCGTCGCTGAAGCTTTCTTT
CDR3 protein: CASRGTGGVAEAFF

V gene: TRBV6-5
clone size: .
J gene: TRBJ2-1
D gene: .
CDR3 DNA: TGTGCCAGCAGTTACTCGCAAGTGGGGCTAAATGAGCAGTTCTTC
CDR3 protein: CASSYSQVGLNEQFF

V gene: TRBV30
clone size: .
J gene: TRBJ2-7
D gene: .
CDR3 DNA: TGTGCCCTGGAGTGGTACGGGGGCTACGAGCAGTACTTC
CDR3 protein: CALEWYGGYEQYF

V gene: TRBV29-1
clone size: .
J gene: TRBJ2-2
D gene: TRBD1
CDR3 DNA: TGCAGCGTGGGGACAGGGCTCACCGGGGAGCTGTTTTTT
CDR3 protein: CSVGTGLTGELFF

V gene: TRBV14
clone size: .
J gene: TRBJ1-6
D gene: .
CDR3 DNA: TGTGCCAGCAGCCAAGGGACTAGTAATTCACCCCTCCACTTT
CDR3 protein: CASSQGTSNSPLHF

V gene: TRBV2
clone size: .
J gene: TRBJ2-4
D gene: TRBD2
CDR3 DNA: TGTGCCAGCAGTTCAGGGACCCCGGGAGGCGAGAACATTCAGTACTTC
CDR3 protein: CASSSGTPGGENIQYF

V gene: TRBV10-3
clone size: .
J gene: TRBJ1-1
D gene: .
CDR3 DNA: TGTGCCATCAGTGCTGCAGGGACGAACACTGAAGCTTTCTTT
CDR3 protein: CAISAAGTNTEAFF

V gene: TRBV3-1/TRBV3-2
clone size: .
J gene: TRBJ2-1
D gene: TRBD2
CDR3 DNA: TGTGCCAGCAGCCAACTAGCGGGGGTAGGGAATGAGCAGTTCTTC
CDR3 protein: CASSQLAGVGNEQFF

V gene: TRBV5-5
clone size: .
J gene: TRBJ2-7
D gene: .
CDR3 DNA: TGTGCCAGCAGTCCCGGAGGGACCTACGAGCAGTACTTC
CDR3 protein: CASSPGGTYEQYF